This TCR beta chain appears in the sequencing data of a study of long-term antiretroviral therapy in people with HIV. The study, taken as a whole, reports: The blood, collected between about 2003 and 2017, was possibly taken under older ART regimens. Across all time points, the repertoire was dominated by clones that expanded before ART. Increased diversity was seen after ART, yet it remained lower than in transplant donor controls.

Samples were assayed with immunoSEQ v3.0 at survey level. The repertoire was sequenced with immunoSEQ multiplex PCR; TCRdb's copy has only in-frame clones and lacks some. The table has 30,000 to 40,000 clones, about four fifths seen once; the top ten hold around 3.6%. People in the study who had HIV all got their treatment in the United States. Trimming at V came to 4 bases and at J to 4 bases, leaving 3 bases not matched to a gene. Germline assignment: CDR1 LNHDA and CDR2 SQIVND (reference sequence). This CDR3 is built from 13 residues. Comments on this clone: What it binds is not known.

Sample: unsorted PBMCs, taken 3 years after starting antiretroviral therapy. The chain joins TRBV19 to TRBJ2-5, with 7 bases fitting TRBD1. This clonotype was sampled from a man aged 50-60 years with HIV. CDR3 nucleotides: TGTGCCAGTAGTAACTACAGGGGAGAGACCCAGTACTTC. Protein: CASSNYRGETQYF. The whole variable domain, remainder taken from reference TRBV19 and TRBJ2-5, is DGGITQSPKYLFRKEGQNVTLSCEQNLNHDAMYWYRQDPGQGLRLIYYSQIVNDFQKGDIAEGYSVSREKKESFPLTVTSAQKNPTAFYLCASSNYRGETQYFGPGTRLLVL.